Listed below are T cell receptor beta chains from one sample, sequenced in a study of T-cell reconstitution after alpha-beta-depleted transplantation in children. MiXCR, run by TCRdb on the PCR reads, gives a single entry per CDR3 protein. The sample shows 750,000 to 950,000 distinct CDR3 sequences, 16% of them seen only once. The starting material was PBMCs, mostly from graft donor cells, obtained 360 days after TCRalphabeta/CD19-depleted stem cell transplant. These receptors were collected from a male patient younger than 18 who had a stem cell transplant for acute lymphoblastic leukemia, so the T cells may come from the graft donor. Both conserved end residues are part of each CDR3. D genes are given only for firm matches. For some rows the clone size is stated as once, few or many, or as a class when expanded; others skip it.

len	abundance	d_gene	j_gene	v_gene	CDR3nt	CDR3aa
16	-	-	TRBJ1-2	TRBV12-3/TRBV12-4	TGTGCCAGCAGTTTAGCGGCAGCCACTCGGGGCTATGGCTACACCTTC	CASSLAAATRGYGYTF
12	few	TRBD1	TRBJ2-1	TRBV5-1	TGCGCCAGCAGCCCCCCAGGACAGGGGACGTTCTTC	CASSPPGQGTFF
15	few	-	TRBJ2-1	TRBV5-1	TGTGCCAGCTCGCTTGTGACTAGCTCCTACAATGAGCAGTTCTTC	CASSLVTSSYNEQFF
19	-	-	TRBJ1-1	TRBV11-2	TGTGCCAGCAGCTTAGACAGGGTCCTAAGAGGTCAAAGAGACACTGAAGCTTTCTTT	CASSLDRVLRGQRDTEAFF
14	many	-	TRBJ2-1	TRBV29-1	TGCAGCGTTCTAGAGCCCAGCTCCTACAATGAGCAGTTCTTC	CSVLEPSSYNEQFF
15	-	-	TRBJ2-1	TRBV10-3	TGTGCCATCAGTGACCAAGGAGGCACAGTAAATGAGCAGTTCTTC	CAISDQGGTVNEQFF
15	few	-	TRBJ1-4	TRBV18	TGTGCCAGCTCACCACGGGAGGGAGTTGGGGAAAAACTGTTTTTT	CASSPREGVGEKLFF
16	-	TRBD2	TRBJ2-6	TRBV27	TGTGCCAGCAGTAGCGGGATTACCTCTGGGGCCAACGTCCTGACTTTC	CASSSGITSGANVLTF
13	-	-	TRBJ2-1	TRBV7-4	TGTGCCAGCCCGTTAGCGGCTTACAATGAGCAGTTCTTC	CASPLAAYNEQFF
17	-	TRBD2	TRBJ2-3	TRBV5-1	TGCGCCGGCAGCTCAGTACTAGCGGGAGGGCCCCAAGATACGCAGTATTTT	CAGSSVLAGGPQDTQYF
13	few	-	TRBJ2-3	TRBV27	TGTGCCAGCCGAAAGGGCAACTGGTATACGCAGTATTTT	CASRKGNWYTQYF
14	many	TRBD2	TRBJ2-1	TRBV29-1	TGCAGCGTTGCCCCTAGGCTAGCGGGAGGAAAACAGTTCTTC	CSVAPRLAGGKQFF
13	-	-	TRBJ2-5	TRBV4-1	TGCGCCAGCAGCCAAGGGGTAGCAGAGACCCAGTACTTC	CASSQGVAETQYF
15	-	-	TRBJ2-2	TRBV6-5	TGTGCCAGCAGTTACTCAAGGGGTTACACCGGGGAGCTGTTTTTT	CASSYSRGYTGELFF
16	few	TRBD2	TRBJ2-7	TRBV5-1	TGCGCCAGCAGCACTCCAGGACTAGCGGGGCCCTACGAGCAGTACTTC	CASSTPGLAGPYEQYF